This passage covers 27 T cell receptor beta chains from one sample sequenced in a study of T cells in localized non-small cell lung cancer. The method was immunoSEQ multiplex PCR; TCRdb's version includes in-frame clones alone and lacks a portion of them. Of about 1,300 clones listed, about 30% are singletons. This specimen was lung tumor tissue, taken before any cancer treatment. The receptors derive from an older male donor with stage I lung adenocarcinoma.

This chain connects TRBV28 to TRBJ2-3, with TRBD1 as a possible D gene (6 bases). This CDR3 comprises 16 residues. V was trimmed by 5 bases and J by 0 bases, leaving 15 bases between them. Germline V lookup: CDR1 MDHEN, CDR2 SYDVKM. The CDR3 reads CASSRSGTSSTDTQYF. The CDR3, as DNA: TGTGCCAGCAGTCGATCCGGGACATCTAGCACAGATACGCAGTATTTT. The complete variable domain, with remaining parts taken from reference TRBV28 and TRBJ2-3, reads DVKVTQSSRYLVKRTGEKVFLECVQDMDHENMFWYRQDPGLGLRLIYFSYDVKMKEKGDIPEGYSVSREKKERFSLILESASTNQTSMYLCASSRSGTSSTDTQYFGPGTRLTVL.

The rearrangement uses TRBV5-1 and TRBJ2-3; a weak D match, TRBD2 (5 bases). Germline V gives CDR1 SGHRS, CDR2 YFSETQ. The CDR3 sequence is 15 residues long. V was clipped by 6 bases and J by 3 bases, with 17 bases between them. The CDR3 reads CASNARGLATDTQYF. The CDR3 region has the DNA TGCGCCAGCAACGCCCGGGGTCTCGCGACAGATACGCAGTATTTT. Full variable domain (remainder filled in from reference TRBV5-1 and TRBJ2-3): KAGVTQTPRYLIKTRGQQVTLSCSPISGHRSVSWYQQTPGQGLQFLFEYFSETQRNKGNFPGRFSGRQFSNSRSEMNVSTLELGDSALYLCASNARGLATDTQYFGPGTRLTVL.

This clone turned up a few times. The rearrangement joins TRBV6-1 to TRBJ2-2; possible D gene TRBD2, 6 bases. Trimming pared 1 base from V and 3 bases from J, leaving 9 bases between. The CDR3 loop spans 15 amino acids. Germline lookup yields CDR1 MNHNS and CDR2 SASEGT. The CDR3 here is CASSEGQRDTGELFF. The CDR3 nucleotides are TGTGCCAGCAGTGAAGGACAGCGGGACACCGGGGAGCTGTTTTTT.

The chain couples TRBV18 to TRBJ2-5, with D unclear. Trimming took 3 bases from V and 4 from J, leaving 12 bases between them. CDR3 length: 14 amino acids. CDR1 is KGHSH, CDR2 LQKENI, per germline. The CDR3 spells CASSPIEAGETQYF. The CDR3 DNA follows: TGTGCCAGCTCACCGATTGAAGCAGGAGAGACCCAGTACTTC. Full variable domain (remainder filled in from reference TRBV18 and TRBJ2-5): NAGVMQNPRHLVRRRGQEARLRCSPMKGHSHVYWYRQLPEEGLKFMVYLQKENIIDESGMPKERFSAEFPKEGPSILRIQQVVRGDSAAYFCASSPIEAGETQYFGPGTRLLVL.

The table lists this clone with a few counts. This chain connects TRBV11-3 to TRBJ1-6, with a weak D call TRBD1 (5 bases). There are 17 residues in the CDR3. Trimming removed 5 bases from V and 0 bases from J, with 14 bases in between. Per germline, CDR1 SGHNT and CDR2 YENEEA. CDR3 loop: CASSPGRLSSYNSPLHF. The CDR3 coding sequence is TGTGCCAGCAGCCCGGGACGCCTAAGCTCCTATAATTCACCCCTCCACTTT.

For the CDR3, the DNA is TGTGCCAGCAGCCAAACACACAGGGACGGGGTCCAAGAGACCCAGTACTTC. It is translated as CASSQTHRDGVQETQYF. V gene TRBV14 combines with J gene TRBJ2-5; possible D gene TRBD1, 6 bases. The V and J ends lost 2 bases and 1 base respectively, with 17 bases between them. Germline lookup yields CDR1 SGHDN and CDR2 FVKESK. This CDR3 has 17 residues.

V gene TRBV9 combines with J gene TRBJ2-7; weak D call: TRBD2 (6 bases). CDR1 is SGDLS and CDR2 is YYNGEE in the germline V gene. CDR3 length: 14 amino acids. Trimming cost V 0 bases and J 4 bases, with 11 bases left between them. This CDR3 reads CASSVGAGSYEQYF. As DNA, the CDR3 is TGTGCCAGCAGCGTAGGGGCGGGGTCGTACGAGCAGTACTTC.

The rearrangement links TRBV11-3 to TRBJ1-1; TRBD1 agrees at 8 bases. The CDR3 covers 15 residues. CDR1 SGHNT and CDR2 YENEEA come from the germline V gene. J was trimmed by 2 bases and V by 5 bases; bases with no gene match: 7. The CDR3 DNA follows: TGTGCCAGCAGCCTCCGCGGGACAGGTAACACTGAAGCTTTCTTT. This gives the protein CASSLRGTGNTEAFF. The variable domain in full, with the rest retrieved from reference TRBV11-3 and TRBJ1-1, is EAGVVQSPRYKIIEKKQPVAFWCNPISGHNTLYWYLQNLGQGPELLIRYENEEAVDDSQLPKDRFSAERLKGVDSTLKIQPAELGDSAVYLCASSLRGTGNTEAFFGQGTRLTVV.

In its sample, this clone is large. This chain links TRBV6-8 with TRBJ1-1; a possible D gene is TRBD1 (5 bases). Germline CDR1 reads MNHGY; CDR2 reads SAAAGT. The V gene lost 8 bases and the J gene lost 1 base, with 14 bases spanning the gap. This CDR3 region has 14 residues. The CDR3 sequence is CASGSIGANTEAFF. The CDR3 nucleotides read TGTGCCAGCGGCTCTATAGGGGCGAACACTGAAGCTTTCTTT.

The rearrangement joins TRBV23-1 to TRBJ2-4, with D tentatively TRBD1 (6 bases). TRBV23-1 is an ORF for which the function is uncertain. The CDR3 runs 16 residues. Trimming cost V 0 bases and J 2 bases, with 11 bases left between them. The CDR3: CASSQSWQGSKNIQYF. For the CDR3, the DNA is TGCGCCAGCAGTCAATCGTGGCAGGGGTCCAAAAACATTCAGTACTTC.

The chain couples TRBV18 to TRBJ1-4, with a weak D call TRBD1 (6 bases). There are 15 residues in the CDR3. Trimming took 6 bases from V and 3 from J, leaving 14 bases between them. From germline, CDR1 is KGHSH and CDR2 LQKENI. CDR3: CASSARGGSNEKLFF. CDR3 nucleotide sequence: TGTGCCAGCTCGGCCCGAGGGGGATCTAATGAAAAACTGTTTTTT.

The chain employs TRBV18 and TRBJ2-1; 9 bases are shared with TRBD1. From germline, CDR1 is KGHSH and CDR2 LQKENI. V was clipped by 2 bases and J by 6 bases; unmatched bases: 5. The CDR3 runs to 15 residues. CDR3 sequence reads: CASSPTGGLVNEQFF. CDR3 nucleotides: TGTGCCAGCTCACCAACAGGGGGCTTGGTCAATGAGCAGTTCTTC.

This clone is judged medium-sized. The chain couples TRBV11-3 to TRBJ2-5; D may correspond to TRBD1 or TRBD2 (5 bases each). This CDR3 has 15 amino acids. Per germline, CDR1 SGHNT and CDR2 YENEEA. Trimming took off 6 bases at V and 5 bases at J, with 19 bases between the two ends. CDR3 amino acids: CASRLDTGGLETQYF. The CDR3 DNA reads TGTGCCAGCAGACTGGACACCGGAGGTCTCGAGACCCAGTACTTC.

This clone is categorized as medium-sized. The chain couples TRBV11-3 to TRBJ2-4; TRBD1 aligns across 8 bases. Per germline, CDR1 SGHNT and CDR2 YENEEA. J was trimmed by 5 bases and V by 3 bases; bases with no gene match: 3. CDR3 length equals 14 residues. The CDR3 loop is CASSFGGQENIQYF. As DNA, the CDR3 is TGTGCCAGCAGCTTCGGGGGACAGGAAAACATTCAGTACTTC.

This clone was seen more than once but under ten times. The chain couples TRBV11-3 to TRBJ2-2; 7 bases line up with TRBD2. Germline CDR1 SGHNT, CDR2 YENEEA. V gave up 5 bases and J gave up 1 base; unmatched junction bases: 10. The CDR3 contains 17 residues. In DNA form, the CDR3 reads TGTGCCAGCAGCCAACCATCTAGCGGCCAGAACACCGGGGAGCTGTTTTTT. Amino acid sequence: CASSQPSSGQNTGELFF.

This clone was found a few times. The V call is TRBV28, the J call TRBJ1-4; D is possibly TRBD1 (5 bases). The V end was cut by 2 bases, the J end by 5 bases, with 12 bases between. CDR1 and CDR2 from the germline V gene are MDHEN and SYDVKM. CDR3 length equals 15 residues. CDR3 loop: CASSLQGTLNEKLFF. Here the CDR3 DNA reads TGTGCCAGCAGTTTACAGGGAACCTTAAATGAAAAACTGTTTTTT.

DNA for the CDR3: TGCGCCAGCAGCCTAACAGGGAATTTCCCGGAAAAACTGTTTTTT. Translated, it gives CASSLTGNFPEKLFF. This chain joins TRBV5-1 and TRBJ1-4; D perhaps matches TRBD1 (6 bases). The CDR3 is 15 amino acids. From germline, CDR1 is SGHRS and CDR2 YFSETQ. Deletions cut 4 bases from V and 8 bases from J, with 18 bases between.

This clone was counted a few times. This chain links TRBV6-7 with TRBJ1-2; D is unresolved. TRBV6-7 falls under the ORF class, with uncertain function. Trimming cost V 8 bases and J 4 bases, with 8 bases left between them. The CDR3 has 11 residues. CDR3 bases: TGTGCCAGCGATGGGCTCTATGGCTACACCTTC. Translated, it gives CASDGLYGYTF.

This chain connects TRBV28 to TRBJ1-2, with 9 bases lining up with TRBD1. J was trimmed by 6 bases and V by 6 bases; bases with no gene match: 2. This CDR3 region has 12 residues. Germline V gives CDR1 MDHEN, CDR2 SYDVKM. The CDR3 here is CASRTGGNGYTF. As DNA, the CDR3 is TGTGCCAGCAGGACAGGGGGGAATGGCTACACCTTC.

The chain links TRBV28 to TRBJ2-1; TRBD2 aligns across 13 bases. This CDR3 spans 17 amino acids. J gave up 7 bases and V 3 bases, and 9 bases lay outside the gene matches. Germline CDR1 MDHEN, CDR2 SYDVKM. CDR3 in amino acids: CASSFPLGLAGVNEQFF. The CDR3 DNA reads as TGTGCCAGCAGTTTCCCTCTCGGACTAGCGGGAGTGAATGAGCAGTTCTTC.

The genes are TRBV6-1 and TRBJ1-1, with D perhaps TRBD1 (5 bases). The CDR3 is 15 amino acids. Trimming took off 1 base at V and 11 bases at J, with 20 bases between the two ends. Germline V lookup: CDR1 MNHNS, CDR2 SASEGT. CDR3 nucleotide sequence: TGTGCCAGCAGTGAAGGACGAGACGGACCCGGGGGGGCTTTCTTT. It codes for CASSEGRDGPGGAFF.

The sample holds a few counts of this clone. The J gene is TRBJ1-3, the V gene TRBV18; 7 nucleotides align to TRBD1. Germline loops: CDR1 KGHSH, CDR2 LQKENI. The CDR3 covers 13 residues. V lost 2 bases and J lost 8; bases outside the gene matches: 3. In DNA, the CDR3 is TGTGCCAGCTCACCAGACAGGGCAGACACCATATATTTT. The encoded protein is CASSPDRADTIYF.

This chain connects TRBV11-3 to TRBJ1-2; 8 nucleotides agree with TRBD1. Germline loops: CDR1 SGHNT, CDR2 YENEEA. There are 14 residues in the CDR3. V was pared by 5 bases and J by 4 bases, with 6 bases of the junction left unmatched. The CDR3 sequence: CASSQAGGAYGYTF. In nucleotides, the CDR3 is TGTGCCAGCAGCCAAGCAGGGGGCGCCTATGGCTACACCTTC. Full variable domain (rest looked up from reference TRBV11-3 and TRBJ1-2): EAGVVQSPRYKIIEKKQPVAFWCNPISGHNTLYWYLQNLGQGPELLIRYENEEAVDDSQLPKDRFSAERLKGVDSTLKIQPAELGDSAVYLCASSQAGGAYGYTFGSGTRLTVV.

The CDR3 protein is CASSVRDYEQYF. In nucleotides, the CDR3 is TGTGCCAGCAGTGTCCGGGACTACGAGCAGTACTTC. The V and J genes are TRBV9 and TRBJ2-7; possible D gene TRBD2, 5 bases. V lost 5 bases, J lost 3 bases, and 9 bases lay in between. Germline-derived CDR1 and CDR2 are SGDLS and YYNGEE. CDR3 length equals 12 residues.

The CDR3 DNA sequence: TGTGCCAGCAGCTTTCCAGGGGACACTGAAGCTTTCTTT. This sequence encodes CASSFPGDTEAFF. This chain connects TRBV7-2 to TRBJ1-1; possible D gene TRBD1, 6 bases. V was clipped by 3 bases and J by 3 bases, with 8 bases between them. The CDR3 runs to 13 residues. Germline CDR1 reads SGHTA; CDR2 reads FQGNSA. The variable domain in full, completed from reference TRBV7-2 and TRBJ1-1, reads GAGVSQSPSNKVTEKGKDVELRCDPISGHTALYWYRQSLGQGLEFLIYFQGNSAPDKSGLPSDRFSAERTGGSVSTLTIQRTQQEDSAVYLCASSFPGDTEAFFGQGTRLTVV.

V gene TRBV28 combines with J gene TRBJ2-7, with 9 positions matching TRBD1. CDR3 length: 13 residues. CDR1 is MDHEN, CDR2 SYDVKM, per germline. V shed 8 bases and J 2 bases; nucleotides not matched to a gene: 4. CDR3 in amino acids: CASFTGGAYEQYF. In DNA form, the CDR3 reads TGTGCCAGCTTTACAGGGGGCGCCTACGAGCAGTACTTC.

The chain is built from TRBV9 and TRBJ2-6, with D possibly matching TRBD1 (6 bases). Germline V lookup: CDR1 SGDLS, CDR2 YYNGEE. CDR3 length: 17 amino acids. V was clipped by 5 bases and J by 0 bases, with 15 bases between them. As DNA, the CDR3 is TGTGCCAGCAGTGTCCAGGGGCCGAACTCTGGGGCCAACGTCCTGACTTTC. This gives the protein CASSVQGPNSGANVLTF.